The present entry profiles one T cell receptor beta chain with its context. The J segment lost 0 bases and the V segment lost 0 bases, leaving 4 bases of the junction unmatched. The CDR3 extends over 16 amino acids. CDR1 is MNHEY, CDR2 SVGAGI, per germline. This entry comes from a study of cytomegalovirus exposure and HLA in healthy donors. Primers: 60 Vbeta forward and 13 Jbeta reverse. Measured with immunoSEQ multiplex PCR; TCRdb has only the in-frame clones, and not every one. There are about 200,000 clones in the sample; 75% to 85% occur only once, and around 0.38% lies in the top ten. The clonotype comes from a male donor in good health and CMV-seropositive. The sequenced sample consisted of PBMCs. The V call is TRBV6-5, the J call TRBJ1-1; 7 bases map to TRBD1. The CDR3 DNA reads as TGTGCCAGCAGTTACTCGAGAGACAGGGTGAACACTGAAGCTTTCTTT. Translating gives CASSYSRDRVNTEAFF.